A selection of T cell receptor beta chains follows, all from one sample in a study of beta chain features in type 1 diabetes. Sequenced by immunoSEQ multiplex PCR; TCRdb stores in-frame clones only, minus some. The sample has under 350,000 clones, roughly 25% seen once. Sequenced input: naive CD4+ T cells from blood. These receptors all stem from a woman aged 30 to 39 with type 1 diabetes. Both conserved end residues are part of each CDR3.

cdr3_aa: CASSSQGRPYEQYF; v_call: TRBV5-4; j_call: TRBJ2-7
cdr3_aa: CATLAGSNTEAFF; v_call: TRBV2; j_call: TRBJ1-1
cdr3_aa: CAWRGLARTGELFF; v_call: TRBV30; j_call: TRBJ2-2
cdr3_aa: CASSLWSGTSYLHEQFF; v_call: TRBV27; j_call: TRBJ2-1
cdr3_aa: CSAGPGQGQETQYF; v_call: TRBV29-1; j_call: TRBJ2-5
cdr3_aa: CASSPRDNEQFF; v_call: TRBV14; j_call: TRBJ2-1
cdr3_aa: CASSSPTGNTIYF; v_call: TRBV27; j_call: TRBJ1-3
cdr3_aa: CASSLGLAGSMNTGELFF; v_call: TRBV9; j_call: TRBJ2-2
cdr3_aa: CSVGTISGNTIYF; v_call: TRBV29-1; j_call: TRBJ1-3
cdr3_aa: CASSRIARVTEAFF; v_call: TRBV4-1; j_call: TRBJ1-1
cdr3_aa: CASSLRVSGANVLTF; v_call: TRBV27; j_call: TRBJ2-6
cdr3_aa: CAWSETVRTEAFF; v_call: TRBV30; j_call: TRBJ1-1
cdr3_aa: CASTRWGASYGYTF; v_call: TRBV28; j_call: TRBJ1-2
cdr3_aa: CSVHHPGYGYTF; v_call: TRBV29-1; j_call: TRBJ1-2
cdr3_aa: CATSRDRGDSPPNF; v_call: TRBV15; j_call: TRBJ2-5
cdr3_aa: CAWSVREETQYF; v_call: TRBV30; j_call: TRBJ2-5
cdr3_aa: CASSLVRGRATEAFF; v_call: TRBV7-9; j_call: TRBJ1-1
cdr3_aa: CAWTLAGTRNEQFF; v_call: TRBV30; j_call: TRBJ2-1
cdr3_aa: CASSRTGDTQYF; v_call: TRBV19; j_call: TRBJ2-3
cdr3_aa: CASSDDRGTGELFF; v_call: TRBV2; j_call: TRBJ2-2
cdr3_aa: CATSLRLAGASYNEQFF; v_call: TRBV15; j_call: TRBJ2-1
cdr3_aa: CASSVQAGVYEQYF; v_call: TRBV9; j_call: TRBJ2-7
cdr3_aa: CASSLADSQWPYF; v_call: TRBV11-2; j_call: TRBJ2-5
cdr3_aa: CASSVGNRAGELFF; v_call: TRBV9; j_call: TRBJ2-2
cdr3_aa: CASSRDPKTDTQYF; v_call: TRBV9; j_call: TRBJ2-3
cdr3_aa: CASSQEGAPREQYF; v_call: TRBV4-1; j_call: TRBJ2-7
cdr3_aa: CSVEVVRETYEQYF; v_call: TRBV29-1; j_call: TRBJ2-7
cdr3_aa: CAISKAGIRGTEAFF; v_call: TRBV10-3; j_call: TRBJ1-1
cdr3_aa: CASSLGQRENTIYF; v_call: TRBV5-1; j_call: TRBJ1-3
cdr3_aa: CAISAAGEQYF; v_call: TRBV10-3; j_call: TRBJ2-7
cdr3_aa: CASNFGRGEPQHF; v_call: TRBV2; j_call: TRBJ1-5
cdr3_aa: CASSVGDRSSYEQYF; v_call: TRBV9; j_call: TRBJ2-7
cdr3_aa: CASSSGFRGYTF; v_call: TRBV28; j_call: TRBJ1-2
cdr3_aa: CASSRMGLAGDYEQYF; v_call: TRBV4-2; j_call: TRBJ2-7
cdr3_aa: CSVQRFNTEAFF; v_call: TRBV29-1; j_call: TRBJ1-1
cdr3_aa: CASSPATMNTEAFF; v_call: TRBV18; j_call: TRBJ1-1
cdr3_aa: CASSQPGLAMLETQYF; v_call: TRBV7-9; j_call: TRBJ2-5
cdr3_aa: CASSPSAGGYEQYF; v_call: TRBV18; j_call: TRBJ2-7
cdr3_aa: CASSRFIGLAGEQFF; v_call: TRBV4-1; j_call: TRBJ2-1
cdr3_aa: CASSVDSRTATDEQFF; v_call: TRBV9; j_call: TRBJ2-1
cdr3_aa: CASTHLGLGGTGANVLTF; v_call: TRBV19; j_call: TRBJ2-6
cdr3_aa: CASSLRRENEKLFF; v_call: TRBV18; j_call: TRBJ1-4
cdr3_aa: CASSVVAVSYNEQFF; v_call: TRBV9; j_call: TRBJ2-1
cdr3_aa: CASSPGQGSLTEAFF; v_call: TRBV6-6; j_call: TRBJ1-1
cdr3_aa: CASTPLGTGGEKLFF; v_call: TRBV7-2; j_call: TRBJ1-4
cdr3_aa: CASSKTGLGNIQYF; v_call: TRBV7-9; j_call: TRBJ2-4